These T cell receptor beta chains were read from a single sample in a study of shared clonotypes between healthy human individuals. Clones were sequenced by immunoSEQ multiplex PCR, and TCRdb holds only the in-frame ones, with some missing. The sample holds millions of clones, approximately 94% seen once. The sample taken for sequencing was naive CD8+ T cells sorted from blood. All receptors come from a man between 18 and 29 years old in good health. CDR3s leave out the opening cysteine and the closing phenylalanine or tryptophan. Expanded clones get a size class; other rows say once, few or many, or leave the size out.

TRBJ2-1 | TRBV4-3 | NA | ASSPGLAYNEQF
TRBJ2-2 | TRBV27 | NA | ASSLGLVKHTGELF
TRBJ2-1 | TRBV14 | NA | ASSHLPGQGAWEQF
TRBJ2-3 | TRBV5-6 | once | ASSAPGAGGVTDTQY
TRBJ2-7 | TRBV5-1 | NA | ASSLVEGRTYEQY
TRBJ2-7 | TRBV30 | NA | AWSWGNEQY
TRBJ2-7 | TRBV6-5 | NA | ASGQGSYEQY
TRBJ2-5 | TRBV27 | NA | ASSSTPYQETQY
TRBJ2-1 | TRBV7-9 | NA | ASSLREDRGDNEQF
TRBJ2-7 | TRBV5-5 | NA | ASSLDQIYEQY
TRBJ1-2 | TRBV27 | NA | ASLGPNYGYT
TRBJ1-1 | TRBV5-1 | NA | ATTGDGTEAF
TRBJ2-5 | TRBV2 | NA | ASSSLGAGQETQY
TRBJ1-6 | TRBV4-1 | NA | ASSQGPGIGSPLH
TRBJ2-3 | TRBV7-8 | NA | ASRRIPDTQY
TRBJ1-1 | TRBV5-1 | NA | ASSLGLGTEAF
TRBJ1-5 | TRBV14 | NA | ASSQLGKGSQPQH
TRBJ2-2 | TRBV25-1 | NA | ATSKTPSEGELF
TRBJ2-1 | TRBV6-1 | NA | ASTDPLAGGHNEQF
TRBJ2-7 | TRBV11-2 | NA | ASSDGWGAYEQY
TRBJ2-1 | TRBV28 | once | ASSAPGLAGGYNEQF
TRBJ1-1 | TRBV7-9 | NA | ASSLGAGNTEAF
TRBJ1-2 | TRBV5-5 | once | ASSLVGVENYGYT
TRBJ2-7 | TRBV4-1 | NA | ASSQEPGQNPYEQY
TRBJ1-2 | TRBV21-1 | once | ASRRDSPFYGYT
TRBJ2-1 | TRBV19 | few | ASSIDQWREGYNEQF
TRBJ2-5 | TRBV27 | NA | ASSPSEGTGEETQY